This entry lists 11 T cell receptor beta chains sequenced from one sample in a study of T cells in Graves' hyperthyroidism and ophthalmopathy. Amplification of TCR beta CDR3 regions used RNA as the template. HTBI primers drove first-round RT-PCR of the TCR CDR3. MiXCR, run by TCRdb on the multiplex PCR reads, gives a single entry per CDR3 protein. Of roughly 500,000 distinct CDR3 sequences listed, around 46% are singletons. Sequenced input: peripheral blood or thyroid tissue (not recorded which). The receptor set was obtained from an adult woman with Graves' disease, either hyperthyroidism or ophthalmopathy (not recorded which).

This clonotype was seen ten or more times. The chain combines TRBV6-6 with TRBJ2-3; a weak D match, TRBD1 (6 bases). The germline gives CDR1 MNHNY, CDR2 SVGAGI (reference sequence). The CDR3 is 13 residues long. V was pared by 11 bases and J by 2 bases, with 14 bases between. This CDR3 is CAARTGPTDTQYF. CDR3 coding DNA: TGTGCCGCGCGAACAGGGCCCACAGATACGCAGTATTTT.

In this sample, this clonotype turned up a few times. This chain joins TRBV10-3 and TRBJ2-7; weak D call: TRBD2 (5 bases). Trimming left V 4 bases short and J 5 bases short, with 15 bases between. The CDR3 is made up of 14 amino acids. CDR1 and CDR2 (germline): ENHRY, SYGVKD. As DNA, the CDR3 is TGTGCCATCAGTGGCGGGTCAAGACTGAACGAGCAGTACTTC. This codes for CAISGGSRLNEQYF.

This clonotype has only a few counts. The V call is TRBV10-3, the J call TRBJ1-2; D not resolved. Trimming pared 0 bases from V and 1 base from J, leaving 12 bases between. CDR1 is ENHRY, CDR2 SYGVKD, per germline. This CDR3 is 16 amino acids long. The CDR3 DNA reads as TGTGCCATCAGTGAGTCGACGGAGGGCGGTAACTATGGCTACACCTTC. This sequence encodes CAISESTEGGNYGYTF.

There are many counts of this clonotype. V is TRBV7-8 and J is TRBJ2-7; D gene ambiguous. Germline V lookup: CDR1 SGHVS, CDR2 FQNEAQ. V lost 1 base and J 6 bases, leaving 13 bases between the germline ends. The CDR3 extends over 14 amino acids. The DNA for the CDR3 is TGTGCCAGCAGCTTAGATCTGGGCTTGACCGAGCAGTACTTC. This sequence encodes CASSLDLGLTEQYF.

The chain recombines TRBV7-6 with TRBJ2-7; TRBD1 is a possible D gene (5 bases). Germline V lookup: CDR1 SGHVS, CDR2 FNYEAQ. This CDR3 comprises 13 residues. The ends were cut back, 0 bases at V and 8 bases at J, with 11 bases in the middle. DNA of the CDR3: TGTGCCAGCAGCTTAGCGCAGGGAAGTCAGCAGTACTTC. This codes for CASSLAQGSQQYF.

This clonotype was seen only once. The J gene is TRBJ1-5, the V gene TRBV15; D call uncertain. Trimming removed 2 bases at V and 1 base at J, with 6 bases between. CDR1 LNHNV and CDR2 YYDKDF come from the germline V gene (reference sequence). The CDR3 loop spans 14 amino acids. DNA for the CDR3: TGTGCCACCAGCAGATCCTCGAGCAATCAGCCCCAGCATTTT. This gives the protein CATSRSSSNQPQHF.

This clonotype has a count of ten or more. The chain is built from TRBV4-2 and TRBJ1-1; D gene ambiguous. Looked up from germline, CDR1 is LGHNA and CDR2 is YNFKEQ. The CDR3 spans 13 residues. Trimming took off 4 bases at V and 0 bases at J, with 6 bases between the two ends. The DNA for the CDR3 is TGTGCCAGCAGCCTCATGATGAACACTGAAGCTTTCTTT. As protein: CASSLMMNTEAFF.

Turning to this clonotype: This may be a read error, as it is one base from a much larger clone. The chain couples TRBV30 to TRBJ1-6, with a possible D match to TRBD1 (5 bases). The CDR3 sequence is 14 residues long. Germline-derived CDR1 and CDR2 are GTSNPN and SVGIG (reference sequence). The CDR3 region has the DNA TGTGCCTGGAGTGTAGGACACACTAATTCACCCCCCCACTTT. As protein: CAWSVGHTNSPPHF.

This rearrangement joins TRBV7-8 to TRBJ1-1; D remains unclear. Trimming removed 5 bases from V and 4 bases from J, with 17 bases in between. Per the germline V gene, CDR1 is SGHVS and CDR2 is FQNEAQ. The CDR3 covers 15 residues. The CDR3 sequence is CASSATVGVGTEAFF. CDR3 bases: TGTGCCAGCAGCGCAACCGTCGGGGTGGGCACTGAAGCTTTCTTT. The full variable domain, rest sourced from reference TRBV7-8 and TRBJ1-1, is GAGVSQSPRYKVAKRGQDVALRCDPISGHVSLFWYQQALGQGPEFLTYFQNEAQLDKSGLPSDRFFAERPEGSVSTLKIQRTQQEDSAVYLCASSATVGVGTEAFFGQGTRLTVV.

Notes on this clonotype: Given a much more abundant clone one base away, this may be a read error. This likely comes from a read error, as the CDR3 has no conserved phenylalanine or tryptophan at its end. V usage is TRBV12-3 or TRBV12-4 and J usage is TRBJ1-4; D gene ambiguous. The CDR3 runs to 12 residues. V gave up 3 bases and J gave up 8 bases, with 7 bases separating them. The CDR3 reads CASSFLREKLFS. CDR3 nucleotide sequence: TGTGCCAGCAGTTTTCTTCGGGAAAAACTGTTTTCT.

V is TRBV7-2 and J is TRBJ1-1; TRBD1 matches 8 bases. The CDR3 has 16 residues. With V trimmed by 3 bases and J by 0 bases, 6 bases remained unmatched. Germline CDR1 reads SGHTA; CDR2 reads FQGNSA. CDR3 sequence reads: CASSFYRDRLNTEAFF. The DNA for the CDR3 is TGTGCCAGCAGCTTCTACCGGGACAGGCTGAACACTGAAGCTTTCTTT.